These T cell receptor beta chains were read from a single sample in a study of control samples from healthy donors and cancer patients. Method: immunoSEQ multiplex PCR; TCRdb's copy keeps in-frame clones and lacks some. The data show under 450,000 clones, around nine tenths seen once. The source material was PBMCs. The receptors shown here come from a man aged 35-49 years with head and neck cancer. Both conserved end residues are part of each CDR3. Each record gives: clone size, V gene, D gene, J gene, CDR3 DNA, CDR3 protein. A D gene is named only where the DNA matches it firmly. Part of the rows lack a size; the others show once, few, many or a class for expanded clones.

.,TRBV7-9,.,TRBJ1-4,TGTGCCAGCAGCTACTTGACAGTCTCTAATGAAAAACTGTTTTTT,CASSYLTVSNEKLFF
.,TRBV19,TRBD2,TRBJ2-7,TGTGCCAGTAGTATGGCTAGCGGGGGCTCCTACGAGCAGTACTTC,CASSMASGGSYEQYF
.,TRBV18,.,TRBJ2-2,TGTGCCAGCTCACCCTCAGTACGGAACACCGGGGAGCTGTTTTTT,CASSPSVRNTGELFF
.,TRBV7-8,.,TRBJ1-2,TGTGCCAGCAGCTTAAATACAGGGAGCGACTATGGCTACACCTTC,CASSLNTGSDYGYTF
.,TRBV7-3,.,TRBJ2-7,TGTGCCAGCAGCGAACGGAGGGGTGACGAGCAGTACTTC,CASSERRGDEQYF
.,TRBV14,.,TRBJ2-5,TGTGCCAGCAGCCAAAGCGAGACCCAGTACTTC,CASSQSETQYF
.,TRBV19,.,TRBJ1-6,TGTGCCAGTAGTATCGGTCTTGTGGGCAGTTATAATTCACCCCTCCACTTT,CASSIGLVGSYNSPLHF
.,TRBV5-6,TRBD2,TRBJ2-7,TGTGCCAGCAGCTGGGGAGGCGGGAGCTCCTACGAGCAGTACTTC,CASSWGGGSSYEQYF
.,TRBV6-5,.,TRBJ1-2,TGTGCCAGCACCTCGGGCCTCGGACCTAACTATGGCTACACCTTC,CASTSGLGPNYGYTF
few,TRBV10-2,TRBD2,TRBJ2-7,TGCGCCAGCAGGGGGACTAGCGGATCCTCCTACGAGCAGTACTTC,CASRGTSGSSYEQYF
.,TRBV5-1,TRBD1,TRBJ2-1,TGCGCCAGCAGCTCATCCGGGACAGGGGTAAATGAGCAGTTCTTC,CASSSSGTGVNEQFF
.,TRBV6-2/TRBV6-3,TRBD2,TRBJ2-6,TGTGCCAGCAGCTGGCGGGGGGCCGACTCTGGGGCCAACGTCCTGACTTTC,CASSWRGADSGANVLTF
.,TRBV11-2,.,TRBJ1-6,TGTGCCAGCAGCTTAGGCGTCGGGGCTGGGTCACCCCTCCACTTT,CASSLGVGAGSPLHF
.,TRBV3-1/TRBV3-2,.,TRBJ2-2,TGTGCCAGCAGCCAAGATGCGGTTTCCGGGGAGCTGTTTTTT,CASSQDAVSGELFF
.,TRBV9,.,TRBJ2-1,TGTGCCAGCAGCGTTGAGATCCGGGTTGCCTACAATGAGCAGTTCTTC,CASSVEIRVAYNEQFF
once,TRBV10-3,.,TRBJ1-1,TGTGCCATCAGCTCCGATAATCCTAGGGGAACTGAAGCTTTCTTT,CAISSDNPRGTEAFF
.,TRBV28,TRBD1,TRBJ2-7,TGTGCCAGCAGTCGGGACAGGGGCTCCTACGAGCAGTACTTC,CASSRDRGSYEQYF
.,TRBV6-5,.,TRBJ1-2,TGTGCCAGCAGTTACTCAACTGGGAAAGAAGGCTATGGCTACACCTTC,CASSYSTGKEGYGYTF
.,TRBV4-2,.,TRBJ1-6,TGTGCCAGCAGCCAAGTTAACGGGTTCGCGGGGAGAAATAATTCACCCCTCCACTTT,CASSQVNGFAGRNNSPLHF
.,TRBV5-1,TRBD2,TRBJ2-2,TGCGCCAGCAGCTTGGTGGCTAGCGGGGAAACCGGGGAGCTGTTTTTT,CASSLVASGETGELFF
.,TRBV28,TRBD2,TRBJ2-7,TGTGCCAGCAGCGTCACGGGGGGCTCCTACGAGCAGTACTTC,CASSVTGGSYEQYF
.,TRBV7-2,.,TRBJ2-7,TGTGCCAGCAGCTCCGAAGGGGACCCCTACTCCTACGAGCAGTACTTC,CASSSEGDPYSYEQYF
.,TRBV28,TRBD1,TRBJ1-5,TGTGCCAGCACCGCCGCGGGACAGGGGAGGGGGAGCAATCAGCCCCAGCATTTT,CASTAAGQGRGSNQPQHF
.,TRBV24-1,TRBD1,TRBJ1-2,TGTGCCACCAGCCCAGGGGGCATGTTCTATGGCTACACCTTC,CATSPGGMFYGYTF
few,TRBV6-6,.,TRBJ2-7,TGTGCCAGCAGCCGCCGGACAGTAGACTACGAGCAGTACTTC,CASSRRTVDYEQYF
.,TRBV7-3,TRBD1,TRBJ2-2,TGTGCCAGCAGCCCAATGGGACAGTTTAACACCGGGGAGCTGTTTTTT,CASSPMGQFNTGELFF
.,TRBV11-3,.,TRBJ2-1,TGTGCCAGCAGCTTTAGGGGGTCCAACAATGAGCAGTTCTTC,CASSFRGSNNEQFF
once,TRBV7-2,.,TRBJ2-2,TGTGCCAGCAGCCTGGACCCGAACACCGGGGAGCTGTTTTTT,CASSLDPNTGELFF
.,TRBV4-3,.,TRBJ1-5,TGCGCCAGCAGCCAAGATTTGGCCAGGGATCAGCCCCAGCATTTT,CASSQDLARDQPQHF
.,TRBV19,.,TRBJ2-5,TGTGCCAGTTCGCCACAGGGTCGGGAGACCCAGTACTTC,CASSPQGRETQYF
.,TRBV4-3,TRBD1,TRBJ2-7,TGCGCCAGCAGCCAAGGGAGGGGCAGGGGGCTCTTCGAGCAGTACTTC,CASSQGRGRGLFEQYF
.,TRBV28,TRBD2,TRBJ2-1,TGTGCCAGCAGCCTACCCAAAGGCCTAGCGGGATTACTTTCGAGGGATGAGCAGTTCTTC,CASSLPKGLAGLLSRDEQFF
.,TRBV21-1,.,TRBJ1-6,TGTGCCAGCAGCAAAGGACACAGTATCTCCTATAATTCACCCCTCCACTTT,CASSKGHSISYNSPLHF
.,TRBV5-1,.,TRBJ1-1,TGCGCCAGCAGCTTGGGGCAGCAGACTGAAGCTTTCTTT,CASSLGQQTEAFF
once,TRBV6-5,.,TRBJ1-6,TGTGCCAGCAGTTACTCCCCTGATAATTCACCCCTCCACTTT,CASSYSPDNSPLHF
.,TRBV11-2,TRBD2,TRBJ2-7,TGTGCCAGCAGCTCCTTAACTAGCGGGCGCACCTACGAGCAGTACTTC,CASSSLTSGRTYEQYF
.,TRBV19,.,TRBJ2-5,TGTGCCAGTAGTATCGTCGGGGCTAAAGAGACCCAGTACTTC,CASSIVGAKETQYF
.,TRBV19,.,TRBJ1-1,TGTGCCAGTAGTATGGGTAACACTGAAGCTTTCTTT,CASSMGNTEAFF
.,TRBV5-1,.,TRBJ2-7,TGCGCCAGCAGCTTGAACGGGAATTACGAGCAGTACTTC,CASSLNGNYEQYF
.,TRBV6-6,TRBD1,TRBJ1-1,TGTGCCAGCAGTCGGGACAGGGACGCTGAAGCTTTCTTT,CASSRDRDAEAFF
.,TRBV5-5,.,TRBJ2-4,TGTGCCAGCAGATATGAACTAGCCAAAAACATTCAGTACTTC,CASRYELAKNIQYF
.,TRBV19,.,TRBJ1-6,TGTGCCAGTAGTATTGGGATCAGCTATAATTCACCCCTCCACTTT,CASSIGISYNSPLHF
once,TRBV7-3,TRBD1,TRBJ1-1,TGTGCCAGCAGCTCGACAGGGTCGGGCACTGAAGCTTTCTTT,CASSSTGSGTEAFF
.,TRBV7-2,.,TRBJ2-3,TGTGCCAGCAGCTCTAGGGTAGGGGATACGCAGTATTTT,CASSSRVGDTQYF
.,TRBV21-1,.,TRBJ2-2,TGTGCCAGCAGGCTAGCGAACACCGGGGAGCTGTTTTTT,CASRLANTGELFF
few,TRBV29-1,.,TRBJ2-7,TGCAGCGTCGGACGGGCAGACCCCTCTCCCCACTACGAGCAGTACTTC,CSVGRADPSPHYEQYF